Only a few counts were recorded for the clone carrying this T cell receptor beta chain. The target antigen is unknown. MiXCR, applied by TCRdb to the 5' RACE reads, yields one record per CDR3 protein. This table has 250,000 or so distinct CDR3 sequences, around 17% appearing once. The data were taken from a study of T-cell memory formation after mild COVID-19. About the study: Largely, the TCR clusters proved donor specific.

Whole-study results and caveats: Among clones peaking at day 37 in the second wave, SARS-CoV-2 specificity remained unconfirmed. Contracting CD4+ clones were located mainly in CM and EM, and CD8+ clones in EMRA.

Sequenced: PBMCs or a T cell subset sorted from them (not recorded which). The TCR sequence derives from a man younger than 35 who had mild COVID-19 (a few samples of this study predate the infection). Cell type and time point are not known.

CDR3 nucleotides: TGCAGTGCCCCGAAAGAAGGGGGGGCCACAGATACGCAGTATTTT. Translated, it gives CSAPKEGGATDTQYF. This chain uses TRBV20-1 with TRBJ2-3, with D tentatively TRBD2 (7 bases). With 6 bases removed from V and 2 bases from J, the gap between germline ends came to 18 bases. Germline lookup yields CDR1 DFQATT and CDR2 SNEGSKA (reference sequence). The CDR3 spans 15 residues.